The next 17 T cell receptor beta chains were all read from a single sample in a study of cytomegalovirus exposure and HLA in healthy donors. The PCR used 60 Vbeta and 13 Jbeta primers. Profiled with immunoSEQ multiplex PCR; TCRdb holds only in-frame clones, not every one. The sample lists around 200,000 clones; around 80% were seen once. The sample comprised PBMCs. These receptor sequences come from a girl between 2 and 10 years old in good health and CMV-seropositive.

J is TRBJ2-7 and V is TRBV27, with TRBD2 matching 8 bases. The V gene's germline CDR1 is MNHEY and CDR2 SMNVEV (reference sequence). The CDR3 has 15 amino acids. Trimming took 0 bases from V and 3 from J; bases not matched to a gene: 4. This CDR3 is CASSLSGGGRYEQYF. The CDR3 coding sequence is TGTGCCAGCAGTTTATCAGGCGGGGGGCGCTACGAGCAGTACTTC.

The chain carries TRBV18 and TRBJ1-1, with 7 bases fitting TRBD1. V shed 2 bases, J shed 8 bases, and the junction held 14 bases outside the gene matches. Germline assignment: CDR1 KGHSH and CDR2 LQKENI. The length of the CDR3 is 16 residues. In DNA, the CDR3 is TGTGCCAGCTCACCAGCCGCCCCGGGACAGAGGAAAGAAGCTTTCTTT. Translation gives CASSPAAPGQRKEAFF.

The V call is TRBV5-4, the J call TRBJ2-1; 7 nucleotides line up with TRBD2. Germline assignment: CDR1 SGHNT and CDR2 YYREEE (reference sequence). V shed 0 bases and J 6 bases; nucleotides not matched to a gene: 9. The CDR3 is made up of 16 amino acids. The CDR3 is CASSLGVGASGNEQFF. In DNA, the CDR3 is TGTGCCAGCAGCTTGGGGGTAGGAGCTAGCGGCAATGAGCAGTTCTTC.

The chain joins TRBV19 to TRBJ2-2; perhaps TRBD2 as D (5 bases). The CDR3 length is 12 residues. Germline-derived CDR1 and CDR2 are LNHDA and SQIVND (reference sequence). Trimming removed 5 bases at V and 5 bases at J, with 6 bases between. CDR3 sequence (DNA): TGTGCCAGTAGTGCGGGTACCGGGGAGCTGTTTTTT. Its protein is CASSAGTGELFF.

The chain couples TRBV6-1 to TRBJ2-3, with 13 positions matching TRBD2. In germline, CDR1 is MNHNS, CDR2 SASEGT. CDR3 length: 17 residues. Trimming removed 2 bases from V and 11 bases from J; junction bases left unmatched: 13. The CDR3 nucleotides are TGTGCCAGCAGTGAATTTGCTCTTCGGACTAGCGGGAGTGTGCAGTATTTT. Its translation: CASSEFALRTSGSVQYF.

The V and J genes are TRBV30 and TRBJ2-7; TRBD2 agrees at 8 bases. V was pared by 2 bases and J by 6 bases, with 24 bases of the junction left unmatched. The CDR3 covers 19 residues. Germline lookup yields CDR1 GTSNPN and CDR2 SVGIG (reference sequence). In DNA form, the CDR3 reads TGTGCCTGGAGTCCAATTGCCGGGACTAGAGGGCCTCCGGGCGGCGAGCAGTACTTC. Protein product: CAWSPIAGTRGPPGGEQYF.

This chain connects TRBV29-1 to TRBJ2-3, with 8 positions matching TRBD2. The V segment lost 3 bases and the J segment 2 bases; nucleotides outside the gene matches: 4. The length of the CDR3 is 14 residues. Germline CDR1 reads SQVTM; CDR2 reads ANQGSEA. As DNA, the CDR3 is TGCAGCGTTGAGAAACTAGCGGTCACAGATACGCAGTATTTT. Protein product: CSVEKLAVTDTQYF.

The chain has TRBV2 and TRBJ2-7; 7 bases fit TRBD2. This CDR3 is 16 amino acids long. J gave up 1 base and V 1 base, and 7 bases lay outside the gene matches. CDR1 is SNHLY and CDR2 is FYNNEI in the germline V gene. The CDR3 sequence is CASSEGGRLASYEQYF. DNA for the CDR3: TGTGCCAGCAGTGAAGGAGGGCGACTAGCTTCCTACGAGCAGTACTTC.

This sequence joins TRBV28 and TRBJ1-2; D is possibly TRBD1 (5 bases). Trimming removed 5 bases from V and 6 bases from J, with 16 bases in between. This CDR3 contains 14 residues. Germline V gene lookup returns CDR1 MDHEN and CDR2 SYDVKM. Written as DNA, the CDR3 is TGTGCCAGCAGTAGACAGACTTCATCTCATGGCTACACCTTC. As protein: CASSRQTSSHGYTF.

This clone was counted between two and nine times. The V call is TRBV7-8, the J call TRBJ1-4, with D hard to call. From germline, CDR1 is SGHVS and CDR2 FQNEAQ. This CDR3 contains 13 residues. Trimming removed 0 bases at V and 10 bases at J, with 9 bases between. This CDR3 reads CASSLALSGKLFF. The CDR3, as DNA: TGTGCCAGCAGCTTAGCCCTTAGCGGAAAACTGTTTTTT.

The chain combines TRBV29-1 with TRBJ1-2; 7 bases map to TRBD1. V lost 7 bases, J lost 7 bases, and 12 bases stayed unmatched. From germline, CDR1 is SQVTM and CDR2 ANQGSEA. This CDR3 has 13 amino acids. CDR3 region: CSGPEEGASGYTF. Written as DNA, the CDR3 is TGCAGCGGCCCCGAGGAGGGGGCTTCTGGCTACACCTTC.

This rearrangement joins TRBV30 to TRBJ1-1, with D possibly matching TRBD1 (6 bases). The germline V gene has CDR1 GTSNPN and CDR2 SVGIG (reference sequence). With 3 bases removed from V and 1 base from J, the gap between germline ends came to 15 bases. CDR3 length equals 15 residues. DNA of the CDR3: TGTGCCTGGAGCGACGCCCCGACAGGGAACACTGAAGCTTTCTTT. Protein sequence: CAWSDAPTGNTEAFF.

The CDR3 reads CASRTGTAGNQPQHF. CDR3 nucleotides: TGTGCCAGTAGAACAGGGACAGCCGGCAATCAGCCCCAGCATTTT. V and J are TRBV19 and TRBJ1-5, with TRBD1 matching over 7 bases. Germline CDR1 reads LNHDA; CDR2 reads SQIVND (reference sequence). The CDR3 is made up of 15 amino acids. V lost 6 bases to trimming and J lost 2 bases; unmatched junction nucleotides: 7. The full variable domain, with the rest looked up from reference TRBV19 and TRBJ1-5, is DGGITQSPKYLFRKEGQNVTLSCEQNLNHDAMYWYRQDPGQGLRLIYYSQIVNDFQKGDIAEGYSVSREKKESFPLTVTSAQKNPTAFYLCASRTGTAGNQPQHFGDGTRLSIL.

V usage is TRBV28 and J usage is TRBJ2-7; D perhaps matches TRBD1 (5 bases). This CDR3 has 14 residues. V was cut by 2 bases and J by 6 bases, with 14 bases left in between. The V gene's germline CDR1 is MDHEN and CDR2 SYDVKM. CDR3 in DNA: TGTGCCAGCAGTTTAACGCCCGCCCAGGGCGAGCAGTACTTC. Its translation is CASSLTPAQGEQYF. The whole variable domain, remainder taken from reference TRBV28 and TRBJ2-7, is DVKVTQSSRYLVKRTGEKVFLECVQDMDHENMFWYRQDPGLGLRLIYFSYDVKMKEKGDIPEGYSVSREKKERFSLILESASTNQTSMYLCASSLTPAQGEQYFGPGTRLTVT.

For the CDR3, the DNA is TGTGCCAGCAGCTTAACCTCGTACAATGAGCAGTTCTTC. This sequence encodes CASSLTSYNEQFF. J is TRBJ2-1 and V is TRBV7-3, with D unclear. Looked up from germline, CDR1 is SGHTA and CDR2 is FQGTGA. The V gene lost 0 bases and the J gene lost 4 bases, with 4 bases spanning the gap. The CDR3 sequence is 13 residues long. Full variable domain (rest looked up from reference TRBV7-3 and TRBJ2-1): GAGVSQTPSNKVTEKGKYVELRCDPISGHTALYWYRQSLGQGPEFLIYFQGTGAADDSGLPNDRFFAVRPEGSVSTLKIQRTERGDSAVYLCASSLTSYNEQFFGPGTRLTVL.

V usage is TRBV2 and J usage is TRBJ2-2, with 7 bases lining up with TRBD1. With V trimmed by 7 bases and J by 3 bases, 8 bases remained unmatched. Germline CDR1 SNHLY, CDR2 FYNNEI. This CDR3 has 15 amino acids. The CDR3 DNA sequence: TGTGCCAGCATTTTAGCAGGGGGATACACCGGGGAGCTGTTTTTT. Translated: CASILAGGYTGELFF.

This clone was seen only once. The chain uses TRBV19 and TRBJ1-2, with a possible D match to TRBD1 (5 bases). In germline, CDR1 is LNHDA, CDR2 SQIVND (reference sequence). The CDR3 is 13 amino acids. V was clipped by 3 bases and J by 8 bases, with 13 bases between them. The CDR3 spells CASSIDGGIGYTF. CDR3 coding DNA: TGTGCCAGTAGTATCGACGGGGGGATCGGCTACACCTTC.